This is a list of T cell receptor beta chains from one sample in a study of CD8+CD57+ T cells in acquired aplastic anemia. TCRdb re-called the reads with MiXCR, one entry per CDR3 protein. This table holds under 200,000 distinct CDR3 sequences, 40% to 60% found once. Sequencing used sorted CD4+, CD8+, or CD8+CD57+ T cells (not recorded which) from PBMCs. The receptors were sampled from a human donor with aplastic anemia. CDR3s include the opening cysteine and the closing phenylalanine or tryptophan. D genes are given only for firm matches. A clone size is listed for some rows: how often the clone was seen (once, few, many), or a class if it is expanded.

D gene: TRBD1; V gene: TRBV19; clone size: many; J gene: TRBJ1-4; CDR3 protein: CASNSPQGTGVRYDEKLFF; CDR3 DNA: TGTGCCAGTAATTCCCCACAAGGGACAGGGGTGAGATATGATGAAAAACTGTTTTTT
D gene: NA; V gene: TRBV11-1; clone size: NA; J gene: TRBJ1-4; CDR3 protein: CASSLGRPGAFRETSEKLFF; CDR3 DNA: TGTGCCAGCAGCTTAGGACGGCCAGGGGCCTTTAGGGAAACTAGTGAAAAACTGTTTTTT
D gene: NA; V gene: TRBV6-1; clone size: NA; J gene: TRBJ1-2; CDR3 protein: CASSGRDYYGYTF; CDR3 DNA: TGTGCCAGCAGTGGCCGGGACTACTATGGCTACACCTTC
D gene: TRBD2; V gene: TRBV7-3; clone size: NA; J gene: TRBJ2-5; CDR3 protein: CASSLTAGGWETQYF; CDR3 DNA: TGTGCCAGCAGCTTAACAGCGGGAGGTTGGGAGACCCAGTACTTC
D gene: TRBD1; V gene: TRBV20-1; clone size: NA; J gene: TRBJ1-1; CDR3 protein: CSARADRGLDTEAFF; CDR3 DNA: TGCAGTGCTAGAGCTGACAGGGGGCTGGACACTGAAGCTTTCTTT
D gene: NA; V gene: TRBV20-1; clone size: many; J gene: TRBJ2-7; CDR3 protein: CSAQGRGDYEQYF; CDR3 DNA: TGCAGTGCTCAGGGACGCGGTGACTACGAGCAGTACTTC
D gene: NA; V gene: TRBV9; clone size: NA; J gene: TRBJ1-2; CDR3 protein: CASLNRYGYTF; CDR3 DNA: TGTGCCAGCCTCAACCGATATGGCTACACCTTC
D gene: NA; V gene: TRBV9; clone size: many; J gene: TRBJ2-7; CDR3 protein: CASSVRGAGDEQYF; CDR3 DNA: TGTGCCAGCAGCGTCCGGGGCGCAGGGGACGAGCAGTACTTC
D gene: NA; V gene: TRBV30; clone size: NA; J gene: TRBJ1-2; CDR3 protein: CAWSVLAVHHYGYTF; CDR3 DNA: TGTGCCTGGAGTGTACTCGCAGTTCACCACTATGGCTACACCTTC
D gene: TRBD2; V gene: TRBV20-1; clone size: many; J gene: TRBJ2-1; CDR3 protein: CSARSTSGSSYNEQFF; CDR3 DNA: TGCAGTGCTAGGTCGACTAGCGGGAGCTCCTACAATGAGCAGTTCTTC
D gene: TRBD1; V gene: TRBV24-1; clone size: many; J gene: TRBJ1-2; CDR3 protein: CATSDFRTGSYGYTF; CDR3 DNA: TGTGCCACCAGTGATTTTCGGACAGGTTCCTATGGCTACACCTTC
D gene: NA; V gene: TRBV5-1; clone size: many; J gene: TRBJ2-1; CDR3 protein: CASSLGDSGRGEQFF; CDR3 DNA: TGCGCCAGCAGCTTGGGAGACTCGGGGCGGGGTGAGCAGTTCTTC